The 19 T cell receptor beta chains reported below all come from one sample, sequenced in a study of CD8+ T cells in alopecia areata. After isolation, RNA underwent reverse transcription to generate cDNA as the sequencing template. Generated by immunoSEQ multiplex PCR, the TCRdb table keeps only in-frame clones and is missing some. The sample consists of over 150,000 clones, 60% of them appearing once. The treatment is: oral pan-JAK inhibitor, 5-10 mg twice daily. The sequenced sample was CD4+ T cells sorted from blood, obtained at week 4, from a patient treated with tofacitinib. These receptors were taken from a human donor with alopecia areata.

The chain uses TRBV29-1 and TRBJ2-5; D not resolved. Judging by the DNA end, TRBJ2-7 fits better; the J call may be wrong. This CDR3 contains 11 residues. In germline, CDR1 is SQVTM, CDR2 ANQGSEA. This chain's CDR3 is CSVLRRDEQYF. The DNA for the CDR3 is TGCAGCGTTCTTCGTCGGGACGAGCAGTACTTC.

The CDR3 region is CAISPSGETQYF. In DNA form, the CDR3 reads TGTGCCATCAGCCCGTCGGGAGAGACCCAGTACTTC. The genes are TRBV10-3 and TRBJ2-5; D is uncertain. Germline V gives CDR1 ENHRY, CDR2 SYGVKD. The ends were cut back, 6 bases at V and 4 bases at J, with 9 bases in the middle. The CDR3 contains 12 residues.

The chain employs TRBV11-1 and TRBJ2-1; weak D call: TRBD2 (5 bases). The germline V gene encodes CDR1 SGHAT and CDR2 FQDESV (reference sequence). V shed 3 bases and J shed 9 bases, with 6 bases lying between them. The CDR3 runs to 11 residues. The CDR3 reads CASSFGIEQFF. The CDR3 DNA follows: TGTGCCAGCAGCTTCGGGATTGAGCAGTTCTTC.

To note about this clone: A read error may produce the germline difference seen at one junction end. This chain uses TRBV23-1 with TRBJ1-2; D may be TRBD1 (5 bases). TRBV23-1 is an ORF for which the function is uncertain. This CDR3 is 16 amino acids long. CDR3 sequence: CASSKSLRRGPYGYTF. DNA for the CDR3: TGCGCCAGCAGTAAATCTCTTCGAAGGGGCCCCTATGGCTACACCTTC.

Only one count was recorded for this clone. This chain uses TRBV6-6 with TRBJ1-1; the D is unclear. Looked up from germline, CDR1 is MNHNY and CDR2 is SVGAGI (reference sequence). This CDR3 is 14 amino acids long. V was shortened by 2 bases and J by 5 bases, with 12 bases between the two germline ends. DNA for the CDR3: TGTGCCAGCAGTTACACAATGGGGAAGACTGAAGCTTTCTTT. The encoded protein is CASSYTMGKTEAFF.

The V gene is TRBV30, the J gene TRBJ1-1, with no clear D. The germline CDR1 and CDR2 sequences are GTSNPN and SVGIG (reference sequence). The CDR3 loop spans 13 amino acids. V was pared by 0 bases and J by 6 bases, with 11 bases between. CDR3 sequence (DNA): TGTGCCTGGAGTGTTAGGTTTGGCGCTGAAGCTTTCTTT. Translation gives CAWSVRFGAEAFF.

V and J are TRBV25-1 and TRBJ2-6; D perhaps matches TRBD2 (5 bases). Germline CDR1 and CDR2: MGHDK and SYGVNS. V dropped 4 bases and J dropped 0 bases, with 10 bases sitting between them. The CDR3 covers 16 residues. As DNA, the CDR3 is TGTGCCAGCAGTGCGGGGAGCTCCTCTGGGGCCAACGTCCTGACTTTC. Translation: CASSAGSSSGANVLTF.

This rearrangement joins TRBV30 to TRBJ2-7; D unclear. Germline CDR1 is GTSNPN and CDR2 is SVGIG (reference sequence). Trimming pared 3 bases from V and 2 bases from J, leaving 11 bases between. This CDR3 is built from 13 residues. CDR3 region: CAWSMDGAYEQYF. In nucleotides, the CDR3 is TGTGCCTGGAGCATGGACGGAGCCTACGAGCAGTACTTC.

V is TRBV2 and J is TRBJ1-1, with D perhaps TRBD1 (5 bases). This CDR3 is 12 amino acids long. The ends were cut back, 5 bases at V and 5 bases at J, with 9 bases in the middle. CDR1 and CDR2 (germline): SNHLY, FYNNEI. CDR3 bases: TGTGCCAGCAGTACAGGTTTTACTGAAGCTTTCTTT. Protein sequence: CASSTGFTEAFF.

The chain carries TRBV29-1 and TRBJ1-1; D call uncertain. In germline, CDR1 is SQVTM, CDR2 ANQGSEA. CDR3 length equals 11 residues. Trimming removed 4 bases from V and 7 bases from J, with 10 bases in between. The CDR3 nucleotides read TGCAGCGTTGGGACCTCGAGTGAAGCTTTCTTT. The encoded protein is CSVGTSSEAFF.

This clone has just a few counts. This sequence joins TRBV23-1 and TRBJ1-6; 7 bases line up with TRBD1. TRBV23-1 counts as an open reading frame of uncertain function. The CDR3 runs to 16 residues. J gave up 3 bases and V 7 bases, and 9 bases lay outside the gene matches. Here the CDR3 DNA reads TGCGCCAGCAAGCTACACGGGACAGACTATAATTCACCCCTCCACTTT. Translation: CASKLHGTDYNSPLHF.

This clone was observed a few times. The chain couples TRBV11-1 to TRBJ2-1; 10 bases fit TRBD2. The V gene end was trimmed by 0 bases and the J gene end by 6 bases; junction bases not matched to a gene: 5. CDR1 is SGHAT, CDR2 FQDESV, per germline (reference sequence). This CDR3 is 16 amino acids long. The CDR3 region has the DNA TGTGCCAGCAGCTTAGCGATGGCTAGCGGGGGCAATGAGCAGTTCTTC. Its protein is CASSLAMASGGNEQFF.

J is TRBJ2-1 and V is TRBV2, with D unresolved. Trimming removed 7 bases from V and 4 bases from J, with 11 bases in between. Germline V gene sequence: CDR1 SNHLY, CDR2 FYNNEI. CDR3 length: 13 residues. The CDR3 DNA is TGTGCCAGCACGGTTGGCAGTTACAATGAGCAGTTCTTC. As protein: CASTVGSYNEQFF.

The J gene is TRBJ2-6, the V gene TRBV4-1; D may correspond to TRBD1 or TRBD2 (6 bases each). Trimming took 1 base from V and 1 from J, leaving 11 bases between them. There are 17 residues in the CDR3. From germline, CDR1 is MGHRA and CDR2 YSYEKL. CDR3 sequence reads: CASSQVGGRSGANVLTF. The CDR3 DNA reads TGCGCCAGCAGCCAAGTCGGGGGCAGGTCTGGGGCCAACGTCCTGACTTTC.

The chain is built from TRBV10-3 and TRBJ2-5; no clear D. The CDR3 is 13 amino acids. Trimming took 3 bases from V and 2 from J, leaving 7 bases between them. The germline CDR1 and CDR2 sequences are ENHRY and SYGVKD. The CDR3 DNA sequence: TGTGCCATCAGTGACACAGAGCAAGAGACCCAGTACTTC. Protein product: CAISDTEQETQYF.

The chain has TRBV11-2 and TRBJ1-1; a possible D gene is TRBD1 (6 bases). The V and J ends lost 5 bases and 2 bases respectively, with 12 bases between them. Germline lookup yields CDR1 SGHAT and CDR2 FQNNGV. The CDR3 extends over 14 amino acids. DNA of the CDR3: TGTGCCAGCAGCCTGGACAGCTATAACACTGAAGCTTTCTTT. This translates into CASSLDSYNTEAFF.

The rearrangement links TRBV15 to TRBJ1-2, with D possibly matching TRBD1 (5 bases). With 5 bases removed from V and 5 bases from J, the gap between germline ends came to 18 bases. This CDR3 is built from 15 residues. Per germline, CDR1 LNHNV and CDR2 YYDKDF (reference sequence). The CDR3 DNA sequence: TGTGCCACCAGCCGCGTCCTCGACGGGACGTATGGCTACACCTTC. Amino acid sequence: CATSRVLDGTYGYTF.

In its sample, this clone was seen a few times. The rearrangement joins TRBV25-1 to TRBJ2-2, with unresolved D. CDR3 length: 14 residues. Trimming took 1 base from V and 7 from J, leaving 10 bases between them. Germline CDR1 MGHDK, CDR2 SYGVNS. The CDR3 is CASSEFTELGELFF. In DNA form, the CDR3 reads TGTGCCAGCAGTGAATTCACAGAGCTCGGGGAGCTGTTTTTT. The full variable domain, in which reference TRBV25-1 and TRBJ2-2 provide the parts outside the CDR3, is EADIYQTPRYLVIGTGKKITLECSQTMGHDKMYWYQQDPGMELHLIHYSYGVNSTEKGDLSSESTVSRIRTEHFPLTLESARPSHTSQYLCASSEFTELGELFFGEGSRLTVL.

This clone was counted a few times. The chain recombines TRBV11-2 with TRBJ1-1, with TRBD1 as a possible D gene (6 bases). This CDR3 contains 13 residues. Germline CDR1 SGHAT, CDR2 FQNNGV. Deletions cut 8 bases from V and 3 bases from J, with 13 bases between. CDR3 in amino acids: CASAWGRDTEAFF. As DNA, the CDR3 is TGTGCCAGCGCCTGGGGGCGCGACACTGAAGCTTTCTTT. Together with reference TRBV11-2 and TRBJ1-1, the CDR3 gives the full variable domain: EAGVAQSPRYKIIEKRQSVAFWCNPISGHATLYWYQQILGQGPKLLIQFQNNGVVDDSQLPKDRFSAERLKGVDSTLKIQPAKLEDSAVYLCASAWGRDTEAFFGQGTRLTVV.